The text below deals with one TCR beta chain. In its sample, this clonotype was seen a few times. Its antigen is unknown. No quality values exist for individual bases; no much larger clone is one base distant. These data originate in a study of human T cells and chemical hapten exposure (dated by TCRdb to about 2021). In terms of the full investigation: For sensitization, 2% DPC in acetone was applied to an approximately 2 cm by approximately 2 cm area of upper inner arm skin. Blood samples were taken from patients before sensitization (week 0) and then at 2, 6 and about 24 weeks after DPC sensitization. Weekly therapeutic DPC doses were additionally applied to the scalp of patients throughout the approximately 25-week study period. Libraries were combined into a pool for sequencing, and differences in TCR yield between samples came mainly from small differences in library volumes within the pool. Alopecia areata with under or over 50% scalp involvement, alopecia totalis and alopecia universalis were represented in the patient cohort, which was mostly female. Patch testing on the upper back used Finn chambers containing 0.01% DPC, with scoring done after 6 days according to International Contact Dermatitis Research Group standards. The study tracked peripheral blood TCR repertoire changes in vivo during primary and secondary sensitization to the hapten diphenylcyclopropenone (DPC) in alopecia patients. Blood for TCR sequencing was provided by twenty-nine alopecia patients at one to four time points (pre-sensitization, 2, 6 and 24 weeks). What the research found in general, with its limitations: No change with DPC sensitization was found in the number of TCRs above 1 in 1000 frequency, and no evidence of global repertoire structure alterations was found. Because every patient had alopecia, a presumed autoimmune disease, the patients' immune response might differ from that of healthy individuals. Patch test score correlated positively with the number of PT1 expanded TCRs, reaching significance at thresholds 8, 16 and 32 but not at 4. Compared with pre-sensitization or healthy control sets, expanded TCRs formed significantly more large CDR3 similarity clusters, which is consistent with antigen-driven responses. Repeated subsampling changed both the strength of the expansion versus patch-test correlation and the threshold at which the correlation became significant.

The time point label for this specimen denotes: patch test 1, 2 weeks after DPC sensitization. According to the study, the label for this sample's treatment or condition signals: therapeutic diphenylcyclopropenone sensitization with weekly scalp DPC. At every patch-test visit, the blood draw took place before the patch test was put on. Patients were considered eligible if aged 18 to 70, diagnosed with alopecia and deemed suitable for DPC therapy, and patients were excluded if pregnant. Unfractionated whole blood was collected in Tempus Blood RNA tubes, and total RNA was extracted from that blood. The library came from RACE. Sequencing instrument: NextSeq 500. During library preparation, unique molecular identifiers were attached to individual cDNA molecules so that TCRs could be counted quantitatively and reproducibly. Both TCR alpha and TCR beta chains were sequenced from each blood RNA sample. Per the authors' processing: The median number of TCRs per sample was some 100,000, ranging from 23,224 to 690,600. The Decombinator software suite was used to annotate the V, J and CDR3 of the TCR reads. Every sample was subsampled to the same number of TCRs (28,000) for the PS versus PT1 abundance plots. Expanded TCRs were defined as absent before sensitization and observed at least eight times at the 2-week time point. In-frame beta chains were kept once TCRdb had trimmed the public reads at Q25 with fastp and called clones with MiXCR. Under each unique CDR3 protein, matching rows form one entry showing the most common genes and DNA. V and J calls and clone size were set by TCRdb, not the authors. The sample contains roughly 180,000 distinct CDR3 sequences, 20% to 25% of them found a single time. Together, the top ten hold approximately 6.7% of the sample.

From its cysteine to its phenylalanine, the CDR3 spans 14 amino acids. The sequence is cut down to CDR3 DNA, 42 bases in frame from base 1. The germline V gene provides CDR1 SNHLY and CDR2 FYNNEI. V loses 6 bases at its end and J loses 8 bases; junction bases beyond the gene matches: 5. The chain links TRBV2 with TRBJ2-1, with 12 central nucleotides matching TRBD2. This clonotype was sampled from a woman aged 45-65 years with alopecia areata. Some clones in this sample may be carry-over from other donors' samples. Sequenced material: whole blood, taken in connection with sensitization to the hapten diphenylcyclopropenone (DPC). The CDR3 sequence is CASRGTSGWYEQFF. The sequence in DNA is TGTGCCAGCAGAGGGACTAGCGGGTGGTATGAGCAGTTCTTC.